The T cell receptor beta chain described here comes from a study of OX40 agonist ivuxolimab in advanced cancers. Overall study results and limits: Those patients achieving a partial response at 0.1-3.0 mg/kg showed among the lowest clonal expansion. Some of the nonresponding patients also showed low levels of normalized T-cell clonal expansion.

Comment on this clone: Its specificity is unknown.

Clones were sequenced by immunoSEQ multiplex PCR, and TCRdb holds only the in-frame ones, with some missing. The table shows fewer than 50,000 clones, with 92% occurring only once. The V gene's germline CDR1 is SGHDT and CDR2 YYEEEE. V lost 4 bases and J lost 5, with 7 bases in between. This CDR3 has 12 amino acids. The chain carries TRBV5-6 and TRBJ1-5; TRBD1 might be the D (6 bases). Source: CD4+ or CD8+ T cells sorted from blood, taken in a trial of the OX40 agonist ivuxolimab. The TCR comes from an adult with an advanced solid tumor such as melanoma, head and neck, liver or kidney cancer. In DNA, the CDR3 is TGTGCCAGCAGCAGGGGGGATCAGCCCCAGCATTTT. It is translated as CASSRGDQPQHF.